Listed below are T cell receptor beta chains from one sample, sequenced in a study of blood T cells in healthy people across ages. TCRdb re-analysed the 5' RACE reads in MiXCR, keeping a single row per CDR3 protein. The sample records approximately 850,000 distinct CDR3 sequences, roughly 60% being singletons. Sequencing was done on a sample of blood. The receptors stem from a young man in good health. The conserved cysteine and the conserved F or W are not part of the CDR3 here.

TRBV3-1	ASSQDSPGGNYNEQF
TRBV6-1	ASSARGLHQPQH
TRBV7-9	ASSDGWDGYT
TRBV27	ASTLHRGTEAF
TRBV20-1	SALLADTDTQY
TRBV4-3	ASSHGRVGASDNEQF
TRBV4-3	ASSQEPGNYNEQF
TRBV4-1	ASSQDERANQPQH
TRBV6-1	ATLGGRTQY
TRBV7-8	ASSLARDRNPVNNEQF
TRBV18	ASSPFIPQDNEQF
TRBV12-3/TRBV12-4	ASSLDRGDTDTQY
TRBV5-1	ASSLGSFSGNEQF
TRBV5-6	ASSLGGGYTAQH
TRBV7-2	ASSLDQHTQY
TRBV27	ASRDWSVHEQF
TRBV20-1	SARGGQGRAYNEQF
TRBV12-3/TRBV12-4	ASSQTGGSSYNEQY
TRBV27	ASSLTTSSYNEQF
TRBV10-3	ATGGSYNEQF
TRBV12-3/TRBV12-4	ARSLGRENYGYT
TRBV4-3	ASSQARHPAYEQY
TRBV29-1	SVDEAGYNEQF
TRBV12-3/TRBV12-4	ASSPNGLDTQY
TRBV7-2	ASSFSQTANTGELF
TRBV7-9	ASSSTWGEGRETQY
TRBV3-1	ASGVRGVNEQF
TRBV10-2	ATFRRQNTEAF
TRBV6-4	ASSEAGGSNNEQY
TRBV9	ASSGTNLSTDTQY
TRBV11-2	ASLPSGQMYQETQY
TRBV28	ASRYYRDPYNEQF
TRBV29-1	SATGTSGRGEQF
TRBV7-2	ASRIDLTSKDEQF
TRBV2	ASRGSGGETQY
TRBV27	ASSWRGWSDTQY
TRBV12-3/TRBV12-4	ASSSTGGGTSSYNEQF
TRBV6-9	ASSLVGLADPNEQF
TRBV12-3/TRBV12-4	ASSGTGFDEQY
TRBV20-1	SARDRRGGPEKLF
TRBV27	ASSLRQGNQPQH
TRBV20-1	SARDIERDLYNEQF
TRBV29-1	SVDGLAGESYEQF
TRBV24-1	ATSDQTSGLYNEQF
TRBV20-1	SAKDPSANEQF
TRBV11-2	ASSEGVTEQF
TRBV6-5	ASSYEWTADTQY
TRBV4-3	ASSLEVAGAYEQY
TRBV20-1	SARDLWTSPADTQY
TRBV13	ASSHAGQVNYGYT